These 13 T cell receptor beta chains share one sample of origin, sequenced in a study of shared clonotypes between healthy human individuals. Produced via immunoSEQ multiplex PCR; TCRdb's table is partial and in-frame only. Seen here are 1,400,000 or so clones, about 98.5% observed once, and the top ten hold over 0.3%. Sample: naive CD4+ T cells sorted from blood. The subset: CD45RA+ positively selected. All receptors come from a man aged 25 to 40 in good health.

The CDR3 region is CASSLDRGSNQPQHF. The CDR3 bases are TGTGCCAGCAGCTTAGATCGCGGTAGCAATCAGCCCCAGCATTTT. V is TRBV7-2 and J is TRBJ1-5, with D unclear. Germline loops: CDR1 SGHTA, CDR2 FQGNSA. V lost 1 base and J 0 bases, leaving 7 bases between the germline ends. The CDR3 is 15 residues long.

This sequence joins TRBV20-1 and TRBJ1-2; maybe TRBD1 (5 bases). The germline V and J ends were trimmed by 4 bases and 10 bases, with 10 bases remaining between them. This CDR3 contains 10 residues. Germline-derived CDR1 and CDR2 are DFQATT and SNEGSKA (reference sequence). CDR3 residues: CSAKGPVYTF. The CDR3 nucleotides are TGCAGTGCTAAGGGACCGGTCTACACCTTC.

The V call is TRBV15, the J call TRBJ2-2; no clear D. Trimming removed 4 bases from V and 1 base from J, with 4 bases in between. Germline CDR1 and CDR2: LNHNV and YYDKDF (reference sequence). CDR3 size: 13 residues. CDR3 region: CATSTVNTGELFF. DNA for the CDR3: TGTGCCACCAGCACTGTGAACACCGGGGAGCTGTTTTTT.

This chain uses TRBV19 with TRBJ2-3; tentatively, D is TRBD2 (5 bases). V was pared by 3 bases and J by 10 bases, with 23 bases between. The CDR3 loop spans 16 amino acids. The V gene's germline CDR1 is LNHDA and CDR2 SQIVND (reference sequence). CDR3 sequence: CASSITRTLQSSAQYF. The CDR3 region has the DNA TGTGCCAGTAGTATCACCCGGACTCTCCAATCCTCTGCGCAGTATTTT.

The chain couples TRBV5-1 to TRBJ2-1, with TRBD2 matching over 10 bases. Germline trimming cut 0 bases from V and 3 bases from J; bases unmatched to any gene: 6. The germline CDR1 and CDR2 sequences are SGHRS and YFSETQ. CDR3 length equals 17 residues. Here the CDR3 DNA reads TGCGCCAGCAGCTTGGGAACTAGCGGGGCTTTCTACAATGAGCAGTTCTTC. As protein: CASSLGTSGAFYNEQFF.

This chain links TRBV5-1 with TRBJ2-7, with TRBD2 as a possible D gene (6 bases). CDR3 length: 14 amino acids. CDR1 is SGHRS, CDR2 YFSETQ, per germline. V lost 1 base and J 3 bases, leaving 11 bases between the germline ends. The CDR3 sequence is CASSLLGGNYEQYF. CDR3 DNA: TGCGCCAGCAGCTTGCTCGGGGGAAACTACGAGCAGTACTTC.

This sequence joins TRBV10-3 and TRBJ1-5; perhaps TRBD1 as D (5 bases). Trimming took 2 bases from V and 7 from J, leaving 18 bases between them. Per germline, CDR1 ENHRY and CDR2 SYGVKD. CDR3 length equals 16 residues. CDR3 nucleotide sequence: TGTGCCATCAGTGAGGGGGTACCGACAGTAGGCCAGCCCCAGCATTTT. Its protein is CAISEGVPTVGQPQHF.

The gene calls are TRBV5-6 and TRBJ2-1; 7 bases map to TRBD1. With 4 bases clipped from V and 2 bases from J, the junction kept 6 bases outside the gene matches. The CDR3 is 15 amino acids. Germline CDR1 SGHDT, CDR2 YYEEEE. Here the CDR3 DNA reads TGTGCCAGCAGCACCGGGACAGCACCCTACAATGAGCAGTTCTTC. Translated: CASSTGTAPYNEQFF.

The chain is built from TRBV28 and TRBJ1-5; a possible D gene is TRBD1 (6 bases). CDR1 and CDR2 from the germline V gene are MDHEN and SYDVKM. The CDR3 runs 17 residues. Trimming took off 6 bases at V and 1 base at J, with 19 bases between the two ends. The CDR3 DNA follows: TGTGCCAGCAGCCTGACAGGAGGTGAAAGGAGCAATCAGCCCCAGCATTTT. It translates to CASSLTGGERSNQPQHF.

The rearrangement joins TRBV2 to TRBJ2-3, with 11 bases aligning to TRBD2. V gave up 6 bases and J gave up 3 bases; unmatched junction bases: 8. This CDR3 comprises 16 residues. The germline V gene has CDR1 SNHLY and CDR2 FYNNEI. The CDR3 bases are TGTGCCAGCAGGTCTCTAGCGGGAGGAGGAACAGATACGCAGTATTTT. Amino acid sequence: CASRSLAGGGTDTQYF.

This chain joins TRBV6-1 and TRBJ1-2, with 8 bases matching TRBD1. Per germline, CDR1 MNHNS and CDR2 SASEGT. Trimming at V came to 7 bases and at J to 5 bases, leaving 9 bases not matched to a gene. The CDR3 contains 14 residues. Written as DNA, the CDR3 is TGTGCCAGCACCGGGACAGGCCAAATATATGGCTACACCTTC. Translated, it gives CASTGTGQIYGYTF.

Comment on this clone: The junction does not match germline at one end; this may be a read error. This chain links TRBV15 with TRBJ2-5, with D possibly being TRBD2 (6 bases). Germline loops: CDR1 LNHNV, CDR2 YYDKDF (reference sequence). CDR3 size: 14 residues. CDR3 sequence reads: CATSRAAGRGTNHF. The CDR3 DNA follows: TGTGCCACCAGCAGGGCGGCTGGCCGCGGGACCAACCACTTC. Variable domain in full (rest from reference TRBV15 and TRBJ2-5): DAMVIQNPRYQVTQFGKPVTLSCSQTLNHNVMYWYQQKSSQAPKLLFHYYDKDFNNEADTPDNFQSRRPNTSFCFLDIRSPGLGDTAMYLCATSRAAGRGTNHFGPGTRLLVL.

This sequence joins TRBV18 and TRBJ1-4, with D maybe TRBD1 (6 bases). The germline V gene encodes CDR1 KGHSH and CDR2 LQKENI. V was trimmed by 2 bases and J by 7 bases, leaving 11 bases between them. The CDR3 contains 14 residues. The CDR3 DNA is TGTGCCAGCTCACCATCGGGAGGGGGTGAAAAACTGTTTTTT. This gives the protein CASSPSGGGEKLFF.